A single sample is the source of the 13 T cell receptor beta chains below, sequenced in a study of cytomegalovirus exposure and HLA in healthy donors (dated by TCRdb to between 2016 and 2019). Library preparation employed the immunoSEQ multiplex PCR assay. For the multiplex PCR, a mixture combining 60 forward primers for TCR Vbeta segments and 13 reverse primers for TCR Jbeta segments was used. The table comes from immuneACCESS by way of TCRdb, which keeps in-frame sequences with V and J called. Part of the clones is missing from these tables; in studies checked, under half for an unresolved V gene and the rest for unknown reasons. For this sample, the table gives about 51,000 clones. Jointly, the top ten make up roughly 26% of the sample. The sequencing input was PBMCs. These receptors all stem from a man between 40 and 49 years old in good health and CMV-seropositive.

CDR3: CASSVTGTGGSPLHF. CDR3 coding DNA: TGTGCCAGCAGCGTTACCGGGACAGGGGGCTCACCCCTCCACTTT. The chain has TRBV7-6 and TRBJ1-6; the match to TRBD1 covers 12 bases. V was pared by 5 bases and J by 10 bases, with 6 bases of the junction left unmatched. The germline gives CDR1 SGHVS, CDR2 FNYEAQ. This CDR3 has 15 amino acids.

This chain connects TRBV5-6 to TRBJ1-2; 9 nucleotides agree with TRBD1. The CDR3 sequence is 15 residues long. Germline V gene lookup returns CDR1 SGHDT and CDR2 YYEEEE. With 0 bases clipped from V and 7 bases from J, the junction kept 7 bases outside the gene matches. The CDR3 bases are TGTGCCAGCAGCTTGGGGACAGGGGTGGTGTTTGGCTACACCTTC. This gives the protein CASSLGTGVVFGYTF.

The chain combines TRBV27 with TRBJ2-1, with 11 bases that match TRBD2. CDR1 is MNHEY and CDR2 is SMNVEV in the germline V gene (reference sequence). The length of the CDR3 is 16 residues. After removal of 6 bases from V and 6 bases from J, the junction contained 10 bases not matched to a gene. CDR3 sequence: CASSPFASGRTNEQFF. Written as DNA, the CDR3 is TGTGCCAGCAGCCCCTTCGCTAGCGGGAGGACCAATGAGCAGTTCTTC.

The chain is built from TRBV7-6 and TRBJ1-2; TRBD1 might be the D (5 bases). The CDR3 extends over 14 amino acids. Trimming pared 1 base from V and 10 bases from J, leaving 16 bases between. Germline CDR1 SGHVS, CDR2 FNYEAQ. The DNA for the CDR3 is TGTGCCAGCAGCTTAGGGGGCCTTACTCGTGACTACACCTTC. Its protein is CASSLGGLTRDYTF.

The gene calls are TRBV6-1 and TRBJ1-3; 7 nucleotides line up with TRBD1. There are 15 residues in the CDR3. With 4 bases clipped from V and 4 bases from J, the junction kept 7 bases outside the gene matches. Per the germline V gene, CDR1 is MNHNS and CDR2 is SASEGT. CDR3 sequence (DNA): TGTGCCAGCAGTGCACAGGGGATATGGGGAAACACCATATATTTT. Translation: CASSAQGIWGNTIYF.

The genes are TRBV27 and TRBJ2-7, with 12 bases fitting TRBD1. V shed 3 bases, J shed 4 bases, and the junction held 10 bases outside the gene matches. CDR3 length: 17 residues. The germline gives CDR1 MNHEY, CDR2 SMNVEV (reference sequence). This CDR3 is CASSFGNPGQGAYEQYF. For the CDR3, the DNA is TGTGCCAGCAGTTTTGGGAATCCGGGACAGGGGGCATACGAGCAGTACTTC.

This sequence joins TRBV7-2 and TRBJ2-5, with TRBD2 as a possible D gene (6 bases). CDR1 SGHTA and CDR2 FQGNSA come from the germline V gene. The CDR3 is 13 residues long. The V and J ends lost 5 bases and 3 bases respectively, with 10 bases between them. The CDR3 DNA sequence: TGTGCCAGCAGCCTCCCGGGAGAAGAGACCCAGTACTTC. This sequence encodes CASSLPGEETQYF.

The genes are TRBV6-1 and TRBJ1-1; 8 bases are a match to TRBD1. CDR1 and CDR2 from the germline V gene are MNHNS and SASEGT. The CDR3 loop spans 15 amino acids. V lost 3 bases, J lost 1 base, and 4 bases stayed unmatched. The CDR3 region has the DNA TGTGCCAGCAGTGATAATACAGGGGGGAACACTGAAGCTTTCTTT. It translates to CASSDNTGGNTEAFF.

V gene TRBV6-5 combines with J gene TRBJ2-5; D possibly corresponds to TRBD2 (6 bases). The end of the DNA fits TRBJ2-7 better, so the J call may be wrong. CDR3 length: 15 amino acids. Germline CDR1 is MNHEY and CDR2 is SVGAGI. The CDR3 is CASSSGGGLSYEQYF. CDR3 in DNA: TGTGCCAGCAGTTCCGGGGGAGGTTTATCCTACGAGCAGTACTTC.

As DNA, the CDR3 is TGTGCCAGCACCCCGAGGCAGACCGCGTCTGGCTACACCTTC. Protein product: CASTPRQTASGYTF. This rearrangement joins TRBV28 to TRBJ1-2; no clear D. Trimming removed 7 bases at V and 7 bases at J, with 19 bases between. This CDR3 spans 14 amino acids. CDR1 is MDHEN and CDR2 is SYDVKM in the germline V gene.

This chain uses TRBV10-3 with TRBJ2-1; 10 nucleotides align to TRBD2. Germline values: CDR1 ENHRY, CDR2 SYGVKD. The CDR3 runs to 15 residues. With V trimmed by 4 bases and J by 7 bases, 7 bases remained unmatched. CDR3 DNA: TGTGCCATCAGTGGAACTAGCGGGAAAGCGAATGAGCAGTTCTTC. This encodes CAISGTSGKANEQFF.

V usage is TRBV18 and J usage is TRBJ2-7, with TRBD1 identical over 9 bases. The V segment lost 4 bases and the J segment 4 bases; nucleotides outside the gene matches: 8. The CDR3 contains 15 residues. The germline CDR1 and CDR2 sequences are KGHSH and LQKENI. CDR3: CASSLTGQGGYEQYF. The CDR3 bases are TGTGCCAGCTCACTTACGGGACAGGGAGGTTACGAGCAGTACTTC. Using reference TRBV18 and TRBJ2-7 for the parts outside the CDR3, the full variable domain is NAGVMQNPRHLVRRRGQEARLRCSPMKGHSHVYWYRQLPEEGLKFMVYLQKENIIDESGMPKERFSAEFPKEGPSILRIQQVVRGDSAAYFCASSLTGQGGYEQYFGPGTRLTVT.

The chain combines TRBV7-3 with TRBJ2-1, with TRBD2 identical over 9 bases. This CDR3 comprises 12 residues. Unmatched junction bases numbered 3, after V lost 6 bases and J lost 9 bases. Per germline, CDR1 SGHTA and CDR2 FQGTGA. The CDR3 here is CASSPSGTEQFF. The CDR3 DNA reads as TGTGCCAGCAGTCCTAGCGGGACTGAGCAGTTCTTC. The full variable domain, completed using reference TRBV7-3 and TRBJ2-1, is GAGVSQTPSNKVTEKGKYVELRCDPISGHTALYWYRQSLGQGPEFLIYFQGTGAADDSGLPNDRFFAVRPEGSVSTLKIQRTERGDSAVYLCASSPSGTEQFFGPGTRLTVL.